A selection of T cell receptor beta chains follows, all from one sample in a study of blood T cell repertoires in COVID-19. Repertoires were generated with immunoSEQ multiplex PCR, while TCRdb's copy carries only in-frame clones and drops some. The sample has 150,000 to 200,000 clones, roughly four fifths seen once. Source material: peripheral blood. The receptors derive from a woman in her sixties or seventies with COVID-19, enrolled during active disease. Both conserved end residues are trimmed from each CDR3.

TRBV9	TRBJ2-7	ASSVATGDPSYEQY
TRBV6-2/TRBV6-3	TRBJ2-5	ASSYAGTSWEETQY
TRBV7-2	TRBJ2-7	ASTLGLAGMYEQY
TRBV5-6	TRBJ2-1	ASSLTGGNEQF
TRBV10-3	TRBJ2-3	AINHMVAGTDTQY
TRBV29-1	TRBJ2-1	SVVGGLAGGYNEQF
TRBV30	TRBJ1-4	AWGLSGSEKLF
TRBV7-8	TRBJ2-7	ASSLLTGGDEQY
TRBV15	TRBJ2-7	ATSREKAGGLSYEQY
TRBV6-2/TRBV6-3	TRBJ2-1	ASSPIRTGNNEQF
TRBV6-6	TRBJ2-7	ASSTTYEQY
TRBV5-4	TRBJ2-1	ASSPGLGRGEF
TRBV6-5	TRBJ2-1	ASISSKTGSNEQF
TRBV29-1	TRBJ1-5	SVRTGTNQPQH
TRBV28	TRBJ2-1	ASSLRDEQF
TRBV5-4	TRBJ2-5	ASSPRTGGGETQY
TRBV7-9	TRBJ2-1	ASSFSSSDEQF
TRBV5-5	TRBJ1-2	ASSLTAGAGYGYT
TRBV6-5	TRBJ1-2	ASRSGQGSYGYT
TRBV4-2	TRBJ1-5	ASSLTGTGFQPQH
TRBV28	TRBJ2-7	AAGGTYEQY
TRBV10-3	TRBJ1-1	AIRAGQGARVENTEAF
TRBV9	TRBJ2-3	ASSVEGERTQY
TRBV3-1/TRBV3-2	TRBJ2-1	ASSQVAGGEQF
TRBV19	TRBJ2-3	ASSNPASGSTDTQY
TRBV28	TRBJ1-2	ASSSTGRAGYT
TRBV27	TRBJ1-6	ASSWDRDNSPLH
TRBV11-2	TRBJ2-2	ASSLGQVGELF
TRBV28	TRBJ1-5	ASSLRAGGSSNQPQH
TRBV28	TRBJ1-3	ASTPSRTGGGNTIY
TRBV6-2/TRBV6-3	TRBJ1-5	ASSPYRGLDSSQPQH
TRBV19	TRBJ1-5	ASTPTGQGYQPQH
TRBV19	TRBJ2-7	ASSIREAYEQY
TRBV18	TRBJ1-1	ASSPRTGGAGAEAF
TRBV5-1	TRBJ1-4	ASSPGQGSEKLF
TRBV7-9	TRBJ1-3	ASSLVLPNTIY
TRBV28	TRBJ1-5	ASSLSGLGGAQPQH
TRBV7-3	TRBJ1-1	ASSPTGQGRTTEAF